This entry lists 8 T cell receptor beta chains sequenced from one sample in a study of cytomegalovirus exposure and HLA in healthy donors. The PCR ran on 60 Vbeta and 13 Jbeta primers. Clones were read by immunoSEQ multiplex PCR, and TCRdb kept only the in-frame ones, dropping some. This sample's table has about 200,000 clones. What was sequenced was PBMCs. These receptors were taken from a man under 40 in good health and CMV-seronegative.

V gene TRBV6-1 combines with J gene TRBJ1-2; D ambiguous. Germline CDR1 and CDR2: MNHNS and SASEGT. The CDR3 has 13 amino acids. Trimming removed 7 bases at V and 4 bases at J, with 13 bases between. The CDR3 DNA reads TGTGCCAGCATTGTGACACATTCCTATGGCTACACCTTC. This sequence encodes CASIVTHSYGYTF.

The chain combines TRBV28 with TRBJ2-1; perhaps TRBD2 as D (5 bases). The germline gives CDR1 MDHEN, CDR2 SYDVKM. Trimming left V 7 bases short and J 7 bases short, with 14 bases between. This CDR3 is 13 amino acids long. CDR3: CASTPGSVNEQFF. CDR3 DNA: TGTGCCAGCACCCCGGGGAGCGTGAATGAGCAGTTCTTC.

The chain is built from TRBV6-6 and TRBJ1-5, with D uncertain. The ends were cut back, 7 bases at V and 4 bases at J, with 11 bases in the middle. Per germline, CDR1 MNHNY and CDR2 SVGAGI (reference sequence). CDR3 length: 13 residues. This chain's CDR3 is CASTRRGNQPQHF. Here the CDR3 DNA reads TGTGCCAGCACAAGACGCGGTAATCAGCCCCAGCATTTT.

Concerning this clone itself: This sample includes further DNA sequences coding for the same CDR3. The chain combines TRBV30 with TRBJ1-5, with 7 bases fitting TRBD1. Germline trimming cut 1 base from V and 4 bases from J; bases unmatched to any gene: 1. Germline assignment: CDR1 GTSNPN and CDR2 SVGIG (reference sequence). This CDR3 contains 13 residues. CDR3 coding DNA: TGTGCCTGGAGTGACAGGGGAAATCAGCCCCAGCATTTT. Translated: CAWSDRGNQPQHF.

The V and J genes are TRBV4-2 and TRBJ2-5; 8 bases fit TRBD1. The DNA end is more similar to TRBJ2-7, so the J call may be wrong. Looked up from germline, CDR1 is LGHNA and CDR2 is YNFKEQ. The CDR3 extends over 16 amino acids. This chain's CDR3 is CASSPNTGGLAYEQYF. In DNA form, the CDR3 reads TGTGCCAGCAGTCCAAACACAGGGGGGTTAGCCTACGAGCAGTACTTC.

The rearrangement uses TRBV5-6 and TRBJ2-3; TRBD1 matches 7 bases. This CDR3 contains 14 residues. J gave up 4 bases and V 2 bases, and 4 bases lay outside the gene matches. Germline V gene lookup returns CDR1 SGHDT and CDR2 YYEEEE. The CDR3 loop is CASSFGQASDTQYF. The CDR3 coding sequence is TGTGCCAGCAGCTTCGGACAGGCATCAGATACGCAGTATTTT.

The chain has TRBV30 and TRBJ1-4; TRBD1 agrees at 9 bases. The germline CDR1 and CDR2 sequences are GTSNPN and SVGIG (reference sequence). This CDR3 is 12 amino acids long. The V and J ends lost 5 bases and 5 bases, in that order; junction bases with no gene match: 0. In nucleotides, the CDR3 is TGTGCCTGGGGACAGGGGAATGAAAAACTGTTTTTT. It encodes CAWGQGNEKLFF.

CDR3 DNA sequence: TGTGCCAGCAGCCTCTCGGGGGACAATCAGCCCCAGCATTTT. Translating gives CASSLSGDNQPQHF. The rearrangement uses TRBV6-1 and TRBJ1-5; D may be TRBD1 (5 bases). The CDR3 extends over 14 amino acids. V was clipped by 6 bases and J by 3 bases, with 12 bases between them. The germline CDR1 and CDR2 sequences are MNHNS and SASEGT.